The 29 T cell receptor beta chains presented below share a single source sample, sequenced in a study of cytomegalovirus exposure and HLA in healthy donors. Generated by immunoSEQ multiplex PCR, the TCRdb table keeps only in-frame clones and is missing some. The data contain some 64,000 clones, around 96% of them singletons. Sequenced sample: PBMCs. The receptors come from a woman under 30 in good health and CMV-seronegative.

The J gene is TRBJ2-2, the V gene TRBV2; a weak D match, TRBD2 (6 bases). CDR1 and CDR2 (germline): SNHLY, FYNNEI. The CDR3 sequence is 17 residues long. V was pared by 2 bases and J by 0 bases, with 13 bases between. The CDR3: CASSERGREANTGELFF. The CDR3 nucleotides are TGTGCCAGCAGTGAACGTGGCAGGGAGGCGAACACCGGGGAGCTGTTTTTT.

This chain links TRBV9 with TRBJ2-2; D might be TRBD2 (6 bases). From germline, CDR1 is SGDLS and CDR2 YYNGEE. V was cut by 4 bases and J by 4 bases, with 17 bases left in between. The CDR3 totals 16 residues. CDR3 coding DNA: TGTGCCAGCAGCCCCCGAGGGCAAGCGGGCACCGGGGAGCTGTTTTTT. Translated: CASSPRGQAGTGELFF.

The V and J genes are TRBV6-5 and TRBJ2-7, with 7 nucleotides matching TRBD1. J was trimmed by 6 bases and V by 7 bases; bases with no gene match: 15. Germline V CDR1 and CDR2: MNHEY, SVGAGI. This CDR3 has 15 residues. CDR3 sequence reads: CASTSPPHRGGEQYF. The CDR3 DNA follows: TGTGCCAGCACCAGCCCCCCTCACAGGGGCGGCGAGCAGTACTTC.

This clone was observed a handful of times. At one end the junction does not follow the germline gene, possibly because of a read error. This chain joins TRBV6-1 and TRBJ2-7; TRBD2 aligns across 7 bases. The CDR3 has 11 amino acids. Germline V gene sequence: CDR1 MNHNS, CDR2 SASEGT. CDR3 in DNA: TGTGCCAGCAGTGAATGGGGAGGGCAGATCTTC. As protein: CASSEWGGQIF.

This chain joins TRBV19 and TRBJ1-2, with a tentative D call TRBD1 (5 bases). The CDR3 contains 12 residues. V was clipped by 9 bases and J by 2 bases, with 10 bases between them. Germline CDR1 LNHDA, CDR2 SQIVND (reference sequence). The CDR3: CASDSLNYGYTF. The CDR3 coding sequence is TGTGCCAGCGACAGCCTCAACTATGGCTACACCTTC.

The chain carries TRBV28 and TRBJ2-7; no clear D gene. V was clipped by 3 bases and J by 1 base, with 7 bases between them. CDR3 length equals 13 residues. CDR1 is MDHEN, CDR2 SYDVKM, per germline. In DNA form, the CDR3 reads TGTGCCAGCAGTTTGCCAGGTTCCTACGAGCAGTACTTC. Protein product: CASSLPGSYEQYF.

The chain carries TRBV6-1 and TRBJ1-1; no reliable D call. V lost 7 bases and J 0 bases, leaving 15 bases between the germline ends. Germline V gene data show CDR1 as MNHNS and CDR2 as SASEGT. The CDR3 covers 15 residues. The CDR3 DNA reads TGTGCCAGCACCCCTGTGGGCCCCCTGAACACTGAAGCTTTCTTT. Translation: CASTPVGPLNTEAFF.

The J gene is TRBJ2-2, the V gene TRBV7-9; 11 bases are a match to TRBD2. Germline V gene sequence: CDR1 SEHNR, CDR2 FQNEAQ (reference sequence). There are 18 residues in the CDR3. J gave up 5 bases and V 4 bases, and 12 bases lay outside the gene matches. The CDR3 coding sequence is TGTGCCAGCAGCTCCGTGTATAGCGGGAGGGCCCGGACCGGGGAGCTGTTTTTT. This translates into CASSSVYSGRARTGELFF. The full variable domain, its missing parts supplied by reference TRBV7-9 and TRBJ2-2, is DTGVSQNPRHKITKRGQNVTFRCDPISEHNRLYWYRQTLGQGPEFLTYFQNEAQLEKSRLLSDRFSAERPKGSFSTLEIQRTEQGDSAMYLCASSSVYSGRARTGELFFGEGSRLTVL.

This chain uses TRBV28 with TRBJ2-1; TRBD2 agrees at 10 bases. Germline V gene data show CDR1 as MDHEN and CDR2 as SYDVKM. V gave up 5 bases and J gave up 7 bases; unmatched junction bases: 5. CDR3 size: 14 residues. The CDR3 region is CASSHPSGGNEQFF. The DNA of the CDR3 is TGTGCCAGCAGTCACCCTAGCGGGGGTAATGAGCAGTTCTTC.

The chain has TRBV7-3 and TRBJ2-5; 12 bases are shared with TRBD1. V lost 5 bases to trimming and J lost 1 base; unmatched junction nucleotides: 5. Germline V gene data show CDR1 as SGHTA and CDR2 as FQGTGA. The CDR3 is made up of 16 amino acids. The CDR3: CASSPGDRGPQETQYF. CDR3 nucleotides: TGTGCCAGCAGCCCAGGGGACAGGGGGCCCCAAGAGACCCAGTACTTC.

The chain has TRBV7-6 and TRBJ2-3, with D possibly matching TRBD2 (6 bases). Germline CDR1 is SGHVS and CDR2 is FNYEAQ. Trimming pared 4 bases from V and 4 bases from J, leaving 6 bases between. CDR3 length: 12 amino acids. CDR3 residues: CASSWRADTQYF. CDR3 bases: TGTGCCAGCAGCTGGAGGGCAGATACGCAGTATTTT.

This clone was detected only once. CDR3 protein: CASSFGGWGLESEQFF. The CDR3, as DNA: TGTGCCAGCAGTTTCGGGGGGTGGGGACTAGAGTCTGAGCAGTTCTTC. The V and J genes are TRBV27 and TRBJ2-1; 8 bases map to TRBD2. The V gene end was trimmed by 3 bases and the J gene end by 9 bases; junction bases not matched to a gene: 13. From germline, CDR1 is MNHEY and CDR2 SMNVEV (reference sequence). The CDR3 sequence is 16 residues long.

This chain's CDR3 is CASSLGHPAKNIQYF. CDR3 DNA sequence: TGTGCCAGCAGCTTAGGGCACCCAGCCAAAAACATTCAGTACTTC. J is TRBJ2-4 and V is TRBV11-2; D gene uncertain. Germline V gene sequence: CDR1 SGHAT, CDR2 FQNNGV. The CDR3 loop spans 15 amino acids. V was cut by 1 base and J by 0 bases, with 7 bases left in between. The full variable domain, in which reference TRBV11-2 and TRBJ2-4 provide the parts outside the CDR3, is EAGVAQSPRYKIIEKRQSVAFWCNPISGHATLYWYQQILGQGPKLLIQFQNNGVVDDSQLPKDRFSAERLKGVDSTLKIQPAKLEDSAVYLCASSLGHPAKNIQYFGAGTRLSVL.

The V and J genes are TRBV7-9 and TRBJ2-1; 7 nucleotides line up with TRBD2. The V segment lost 1 base and the J segment 4 bases; nucleotides outside the gene matches: 7. The CDR3 runs to 16 residues. Germline loops: CDR1 SEHNR, CDR2 FQNEAQ (reference sequence). The CDR3 nucleotides are TGTGCCAGCAGCTTAGTCGCGGGAGCGGGGTACAATGAGCAGTTCTTC. Translated, it gives CASSLVAGAGYNEQFF.

V and J are TRBV28 and TRBJ2-7, with 10 nucleotides matching TRBD2. The CDR3 totals 14 residues. After removal of 7 bases from V and 7 bases from J, the junction contained 10 bases not matched to a gene. Germline V gene sequence: CDR1 MDHEN, CDR2 SYDVKM. This CDR3 reads CASTPAGGDWEQYF. CDR3 in DNA: TGTGCCAGCACCCCAGCGGGAGGGGATTGGGAGCAGTACTTC. Full variable domain (missing parts from reference TRBV28 and TRBJ2-7): DVKVTQSSRYLVKRTGEKVFLECVQDMDHENMFWYRQDPGLGLRLIYFSYDVKMKEKGDIPEGYSVSREKKERFSLILESASTNQTSMYLCASTPAGGDWEQYFGPGTRLTVT.

J is TRBJ1-4 and V is TRBV5-6; a possible D gene is TRBD1 (5 bases). The germline V gene has CDR1 SGHDT and CDR2 YYEEEE. This CDR3 has 15 residues. The V and J ends lost 1 base and 6 bases respectively, with 13 bases between them. The CDR3, as DNA: TGTGCCAGCAGCTTGTTTGGCACAGGTGATGAAAAACTGTTTTTT. Amino acid sequence: CASSLFGTGDEKLFF. The full variable domain, completed using reference TRBV5-6 and TRBJ1-4, is DAGVTQSPTHLIKTRGQQVTLRCSPKSGHDTVSWYQQALGQGPQFIFQYYEEEERQRGNFPDRFSGHQFPNYSSELNVNALLLGDSALYLCASSLFGTGDEKLFFGSGTQLSVL.

This clone came up once. The chain is built from TRBV15 and TRBJ1-3; tentative D call: TRBD1 (5 bases). Germline values: CDR1 LNHNV, CDR2 YYDKDF (reference sequence). The CDR3 has 16 amino acids. V was trimmed by 4 bases and J by 1 base, leaving 14 bases between them. The CDR3 region has the DNA TGTGCCACCAGCACAAGGGGTCCAGGTTCTGGAAACACCATATATTTT. Residues: CATSTRGPGSGNTIYF.

This clone was seen only once. This chain joins TRBV18 and TRBJ1-5, with 8 nucleotides matching TRBD1. The CDR3 totals 16 residues. Germline assignment: CDR1 KGHSH and CDR2 LQKENI. Losses at the gene ends were 3 bases for V and 0 bases for J; bases not matched to a gene: 4. The CDR3 nucleotides read TGTGCCAGCTCACCCGGGACAGGCCCTAGCAATCAGCCCCAGCATTTT. Translating it yields CASSPGTGPSNQPQHF.

V is TRBV20-1 and J is TRBJ2-7; D unclear. This CDR3 spans 11 amino acids. CDR1 DFQATT and CDR2 SNEGSKA come from the germline V gene (reference sequence). Trimming cost V 7 bases and J 0 bases, with 7 bases left between them. The CDR3 nucleotides are TGCAGTGGTCTCCGCTCCTACGAGCAGTACTTC. Residues: CSGLRSYEQYF.

This chain uses TRBV15 with TRBJ2-5, with TRBD2 matching over 9 bases. Losses at the gene ends were 1 base for V and 4 bases for J; bases not matched to a gene: 4. The CDR3 extends over 15 amino acids. Germline V CDR1 and CDR2: LNHNV, YYDKDF (reference sequence). CDR3 sequence: CATSRGGGAVETQYF. In DNA form, the CDR3 reads TGTGCCACCAGCAGAGGCGGGGGGGCCGTAGAGACCCAGTACTTC.

V usage is TRBV4-3 and J usage is TRBJ1-1, with 8 bases aligning to TRBD1. V lost 3 bases to trimming and J lost 1 base; unmatched junction nucleotides: 4. CDR3 length: 15 residues. The germline V gene encodes CDR1 LGHNA and CDR2 YSLEER. The CDR3 sequence: CASSHSGTGNTEAFF. CDR3 coding DNA: TGCGCCAGCAGCCACTCCGGGACAGGGAACACTGAAGCTTTCTTT.

The chain uses TRBV19 and TRBJ1-4; no clear D gene. CDR3 length: 14 residues. V was clipped by 4 bases and J by 7 bases, with 13 bases between them. CDR1 is LNHDA and CDR2 is SQIVND in the germline V gene (reference sequence). The CDR3 DNA reads as TGTGCCAGTAGTAGTTCCGGGCTAGCTGAAAAACTGTTTTTT. It encodes CASSSSGLAEKLFF.

CDR3 DNA: TGTGCCAGCTCCCTGGGCGGACACTCTGGAAACACCATATATTTT. Translating it yields CASSLGGHSGNTIYF. The chain links TRBV5-4 to TRBJ1-3; tentative D call: TRBD1 (5 bases). The CDR3 extends over 15 amino acids. Germline V gene data show CDR1 as SGHNT and CDR2 as YYREEE (reference sequence). V was cut by 7 bases and J by 0 bases, with 14 bases left in between.

The rearrangement uses TRBV4-1 and TRBJ2-3; 13 positions match TRBD2. The V and J ends lost 6 bases and 4 bases, in that order; junction bases with no gene match: 4. Per germline, CDR1 MGHRA and CDR2 YSYEKL. The CDR3 loop spans 15 amino acids. Here the CDR3 DNA reads TGCGCCAGCAGTCGACTAGCGGGAGGCCCAGATACGCAGTATTTT. Amino acid sequence: CASSRLAGGPDTQYF.

The rearrangement joins TRBV4-2 to TRBJ2-7; 9 bases fit TRBD2. The CDR3 length is 16 residues. The V gene end was trimmed by 4 bases and the J gene end by 0 bases; junction bases not matched to a gene: 7. From germline, CDR1 is LGHNA and CDR2 YNFKEQ. The CDR3, as DNA: TGTGCCAGCAGCCCCCAGACTAGCGGCTACTCCTACGAGCAGTACTTC. Residues: CASSPQTSGYSYEQYF.

The chain uses TRBV28 and TRBJ2-2, with D possibly TRBD2 on 5 matching bases. With 6 bases removed from V and 4 bases from J, the gap between germline ends came to 21 bases. The CDR3 consists of 17 residues. Germline V gene data show CDR1 as MDHEN and CDR2 as SYDVKM. The CDR3 is CASRLVKRPAGTGELFF. The CDR3 DNA sequence: TGTGCCAGCAGACTAGTTAAGCGGCCTGCGGGCACCGGGGAGCTGTTTTTT.

This rearrangement joins TRBV25-1 to TRBJ2-3; the match to TRBD2 covers 8 bases. Germline V gene data show CDR1 as MGHDK and CDR2 as SYGVNS. Trimming cost V 5 bases and J 1 base; bases outside gene matches: 8. The CDR3 covers 16 residues. The CDR3 loop is CASSLAGPPGTDTQYF. In nucleotides, the CDR3 is TGTGCCAGCAGTCTAGCGGGTCCCCCGGGCACAGATACGCAGTATTTT.

The chain employs TRBV18 and TRBJ1-1; D gene ambiguous. Between the trimmed V and J ends, which lost 3 bases and 2 bases, there was a span of 13 bases. The CDR3 has 15 residues. CDR1 is KGHSH, CDR2 LQKENI, per germline. The CDR3 loop reads CASSPQSGGNTEAFF. The CDR3 DNA reads as TGTGCCAGCTCACCCCAGTCGGGAGGCAACACTGAAGCTTTCTTT. Looking up the rest from reference TRBV18 and TRBJ1-1 gives the full variable domain: NAGVMQNPRHLVRRRGQEARLRCSPMKGHSHVYWYRQLPEEGLKFMVYLQKENIIDESGMPKERFSAEFPKEGPSILRIQQVVRGDSAAYFCASSPQSGGNTEAFFGQGTRLTVV.

V and J are TRBV28 and TRBJ2-7; tentatively, D is TRBD2 (5 bases). The CDR3 runs to 14 residues. With 7 bases removed from V and 1 base from J, the gap between germline ends came to 14 bases. Germline V lookup: CDR1 MDHEN, CDR2 SYDVKM. In DNA form, the CDR3 reads TGTGCCAGCACCCCCTCCGGGGTTTCCTACGAGCAGTACTTC. The encoded protein is CASTPSGVSYEQYF.